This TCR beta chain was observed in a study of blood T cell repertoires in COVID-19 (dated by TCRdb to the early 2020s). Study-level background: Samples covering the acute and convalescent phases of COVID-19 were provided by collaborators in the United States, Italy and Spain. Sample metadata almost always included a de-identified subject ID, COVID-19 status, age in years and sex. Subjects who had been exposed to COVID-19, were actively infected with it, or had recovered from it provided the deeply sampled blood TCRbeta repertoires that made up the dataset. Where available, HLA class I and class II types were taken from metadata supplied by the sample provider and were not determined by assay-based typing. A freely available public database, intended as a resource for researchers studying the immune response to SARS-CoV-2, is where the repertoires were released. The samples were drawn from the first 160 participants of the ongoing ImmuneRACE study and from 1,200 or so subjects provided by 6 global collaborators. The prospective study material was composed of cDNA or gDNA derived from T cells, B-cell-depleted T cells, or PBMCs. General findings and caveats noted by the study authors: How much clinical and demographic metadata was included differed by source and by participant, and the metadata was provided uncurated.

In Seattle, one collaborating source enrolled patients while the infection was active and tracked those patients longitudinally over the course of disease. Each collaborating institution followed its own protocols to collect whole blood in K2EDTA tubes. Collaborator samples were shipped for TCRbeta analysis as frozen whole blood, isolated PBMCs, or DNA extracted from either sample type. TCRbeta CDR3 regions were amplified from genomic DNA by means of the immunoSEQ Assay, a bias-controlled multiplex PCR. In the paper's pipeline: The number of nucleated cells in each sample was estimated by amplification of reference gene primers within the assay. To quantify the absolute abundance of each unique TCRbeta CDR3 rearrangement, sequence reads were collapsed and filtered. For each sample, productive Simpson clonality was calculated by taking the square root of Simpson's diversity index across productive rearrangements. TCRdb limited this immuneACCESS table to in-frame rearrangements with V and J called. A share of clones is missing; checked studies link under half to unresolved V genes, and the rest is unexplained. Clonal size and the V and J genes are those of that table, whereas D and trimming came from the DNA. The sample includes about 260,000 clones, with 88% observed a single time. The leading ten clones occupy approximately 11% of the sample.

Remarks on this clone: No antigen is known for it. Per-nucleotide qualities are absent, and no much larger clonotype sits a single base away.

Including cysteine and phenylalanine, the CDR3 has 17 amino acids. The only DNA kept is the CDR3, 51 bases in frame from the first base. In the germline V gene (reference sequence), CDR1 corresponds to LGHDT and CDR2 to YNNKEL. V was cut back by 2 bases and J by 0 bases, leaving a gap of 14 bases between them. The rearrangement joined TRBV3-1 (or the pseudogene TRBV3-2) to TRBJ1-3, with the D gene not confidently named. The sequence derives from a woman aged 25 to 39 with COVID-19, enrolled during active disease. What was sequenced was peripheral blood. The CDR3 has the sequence CASSQFVSRISGNTIYF. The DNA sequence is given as TGTGCCAGCAGCCAATTCGTCTCCCGTATCTCTGGAAACACCATATATTTT.